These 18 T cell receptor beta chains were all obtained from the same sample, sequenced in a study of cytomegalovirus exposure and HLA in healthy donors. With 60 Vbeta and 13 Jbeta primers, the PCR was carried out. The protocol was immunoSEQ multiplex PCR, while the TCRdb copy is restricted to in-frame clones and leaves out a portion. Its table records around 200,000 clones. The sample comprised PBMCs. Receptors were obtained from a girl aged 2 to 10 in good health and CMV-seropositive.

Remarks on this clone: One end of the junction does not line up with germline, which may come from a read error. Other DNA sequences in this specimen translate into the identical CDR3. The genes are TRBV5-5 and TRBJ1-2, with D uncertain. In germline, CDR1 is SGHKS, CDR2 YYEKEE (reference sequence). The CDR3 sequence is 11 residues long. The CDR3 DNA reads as TGTGCCAGTAGCTTGGAACTTGGCTACACCTTC. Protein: CASSLELGYTF.

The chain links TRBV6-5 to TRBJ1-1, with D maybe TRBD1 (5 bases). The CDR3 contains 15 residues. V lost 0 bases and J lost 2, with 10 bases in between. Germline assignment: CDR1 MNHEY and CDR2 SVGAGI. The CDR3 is CASSYSEGVNTEAFF. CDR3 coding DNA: TGTGCCAGCAGTTACTCGGAAGGGGTTAACACTGAAGCTTTCTTT.

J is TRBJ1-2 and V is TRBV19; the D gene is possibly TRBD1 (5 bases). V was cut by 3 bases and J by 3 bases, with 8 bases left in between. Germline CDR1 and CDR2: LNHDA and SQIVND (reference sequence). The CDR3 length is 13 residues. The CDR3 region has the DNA TGTGCCAGTAGTATTACCAGGGACTATGGCTACACCTTC. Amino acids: CASSITRDYGYTF.

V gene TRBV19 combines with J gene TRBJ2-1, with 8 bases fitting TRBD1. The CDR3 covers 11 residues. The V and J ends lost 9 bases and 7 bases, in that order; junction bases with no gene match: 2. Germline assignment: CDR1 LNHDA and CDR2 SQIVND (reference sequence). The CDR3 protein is CASRTGNEQFF. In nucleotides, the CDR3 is TGTGCCAGCCGGACAGGGAATGAGCAGTTCTTC.

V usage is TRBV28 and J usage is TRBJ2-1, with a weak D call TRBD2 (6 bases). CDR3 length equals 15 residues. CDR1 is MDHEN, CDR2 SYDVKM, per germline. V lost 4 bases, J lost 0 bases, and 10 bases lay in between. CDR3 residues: CASSWGESSYNEQFF. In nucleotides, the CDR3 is TGTGCCAGCAGTTGGGGGGAGAGCTCCTACAATGAGCAGTTCTTC. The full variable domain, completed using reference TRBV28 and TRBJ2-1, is DVKVTQSSRYLVKRTGEKVFLECVQDMDHENMFWYRQDPGLGLRLIYFSYDVKMKEKGDIPEGYSVSREKKERFSLILESASTNQTSMYLCASSWGESSYNEQFFGPGTRLTVL.

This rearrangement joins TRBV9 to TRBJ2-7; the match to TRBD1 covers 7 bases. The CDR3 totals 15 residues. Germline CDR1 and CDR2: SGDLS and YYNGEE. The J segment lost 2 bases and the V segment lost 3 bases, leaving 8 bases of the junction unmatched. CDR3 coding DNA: TGTGCCAGCAGCGGAAACCGGGACAGCACCTACGAGCAGTACTTC. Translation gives CASSGNRDSTYEQYF.

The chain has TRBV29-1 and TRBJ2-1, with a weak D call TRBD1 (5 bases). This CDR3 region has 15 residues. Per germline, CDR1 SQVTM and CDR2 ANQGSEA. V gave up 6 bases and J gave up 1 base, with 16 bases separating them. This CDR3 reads CSVRGAAKSYNEQFF. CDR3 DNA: TGCAGCGTACGTGGGGCCGCGAAATCCTACAATGAGCAGTTCTTC.

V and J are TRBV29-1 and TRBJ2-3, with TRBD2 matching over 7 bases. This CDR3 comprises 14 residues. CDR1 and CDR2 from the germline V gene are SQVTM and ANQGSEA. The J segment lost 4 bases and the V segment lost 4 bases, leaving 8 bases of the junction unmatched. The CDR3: CSVAKGRGSDTQYF. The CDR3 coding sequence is TGCAGCGTTGCGAAGGGGCGGGGGTCAGATACGCAGTATTTT.

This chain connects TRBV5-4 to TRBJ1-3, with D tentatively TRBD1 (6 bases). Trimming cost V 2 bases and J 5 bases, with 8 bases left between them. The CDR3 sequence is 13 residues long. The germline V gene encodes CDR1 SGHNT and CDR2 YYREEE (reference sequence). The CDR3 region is CASSLQGRNTIYF. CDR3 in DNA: TGTGCCAGCAGCTTACAGGGTCGAAACACCATATATTTT.

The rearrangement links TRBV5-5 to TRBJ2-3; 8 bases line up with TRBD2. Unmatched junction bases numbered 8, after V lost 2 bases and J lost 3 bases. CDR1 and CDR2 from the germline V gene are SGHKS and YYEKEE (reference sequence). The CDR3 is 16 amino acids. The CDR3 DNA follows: TGTGCCAGCAGCTTTAGCGCGGGAGGACGGACAGATACGCAGTATTTT. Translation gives CASSFSAGGRTDTQYF.

In nucleotides, the CDR3 is TGTGCCAGCAGTTCCGGACTCTATGGCTACACCTTC. It encodes CASSSGLYGYTF. The chain has TRBV28 and TRBJ1-2; D not certain. The V gene's germline CDR1 is MDHEN and CDR2 SYDVKM. The V end was cut by 4 bases, the J end by 4 bases, with 7 bases between. The length of the CDR3 is 12 residues.

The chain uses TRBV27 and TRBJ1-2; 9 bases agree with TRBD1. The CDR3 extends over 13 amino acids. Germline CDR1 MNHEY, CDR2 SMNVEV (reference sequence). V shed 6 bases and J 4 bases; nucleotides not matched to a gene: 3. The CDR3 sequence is CASRQGAFYGYTF. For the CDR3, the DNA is TGTGCCAGCAGACAGGGGGCCTTCTATGGCTACACCTTC.

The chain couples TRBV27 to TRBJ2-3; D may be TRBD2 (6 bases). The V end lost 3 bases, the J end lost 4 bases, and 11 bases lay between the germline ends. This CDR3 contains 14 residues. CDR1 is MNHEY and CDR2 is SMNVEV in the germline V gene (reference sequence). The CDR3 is CASSLGGIPDTQYF. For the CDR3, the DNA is TGTGCCAGCAGTTTGGGCGGGATCCCAGATACGCAGTATTTT.

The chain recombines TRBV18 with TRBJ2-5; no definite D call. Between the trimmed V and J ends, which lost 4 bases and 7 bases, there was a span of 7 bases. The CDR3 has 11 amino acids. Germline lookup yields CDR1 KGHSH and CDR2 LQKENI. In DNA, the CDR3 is TGTGCCAGCTCACAGCTAGGGACCCAGTACTTC. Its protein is CASSQLGTQYF.

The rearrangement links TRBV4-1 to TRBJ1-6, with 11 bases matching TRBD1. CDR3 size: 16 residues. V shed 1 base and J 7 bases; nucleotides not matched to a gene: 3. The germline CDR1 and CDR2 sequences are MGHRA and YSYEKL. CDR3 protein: CASSQARDRGNSPLHF. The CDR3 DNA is TGCGCCAGCAGCCAAGCCCGGGACAGGGGGAATTCACCCCTCCACTTT.

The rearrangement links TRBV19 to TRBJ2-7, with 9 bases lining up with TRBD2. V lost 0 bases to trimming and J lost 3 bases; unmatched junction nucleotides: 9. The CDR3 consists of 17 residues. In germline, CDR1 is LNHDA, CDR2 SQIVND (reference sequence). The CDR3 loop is CASSIDRGASGNYEQYF. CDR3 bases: TGTGCCAGTAGTATAGATCGAGGGGCTAGCGGGAACTACGAGCAGTACTTC.

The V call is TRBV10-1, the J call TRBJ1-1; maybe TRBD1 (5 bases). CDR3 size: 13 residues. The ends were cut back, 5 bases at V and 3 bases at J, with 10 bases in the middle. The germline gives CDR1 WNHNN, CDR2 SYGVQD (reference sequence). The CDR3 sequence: CASSRDSYTEAFF. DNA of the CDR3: TGCGCCAGCAGTCGAGACAGCTACACTGAAGCTTTCTTT.

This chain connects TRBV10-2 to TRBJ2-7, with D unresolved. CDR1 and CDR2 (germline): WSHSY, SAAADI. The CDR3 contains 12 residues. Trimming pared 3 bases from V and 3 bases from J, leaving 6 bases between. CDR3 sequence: CASSDSRYEQYF. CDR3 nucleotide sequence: TGCGCCAGCAGTGACAGTCGCTACGAGCAGTACTTC.